There are a few counts of the clone carrying this T cell receptor beta chain. Alongside a J-beta primer mix, a sample-barcoded 5' primer served in a second PCR lasting roughly 7 to 11 cycles. The yield of each sample was at least 2.5 million CDR3-containing paired-end reads. MiXCR, run by TCRdb on the 5' RACE reads, gives a single entry per CDR3 protein. This table has approximately 730,000 distinct CDR3 sequences, 35% to 45% appearing once. V was trimmed by 0 bases and J by 2 bases, leaving 12 bases between them. Per germline, CDR1 SGDLS and CDR2 YYNGEE. This CDR3 has 15 residues. The data were obtained in a study of blood T cells in healthy people across ages.

Sequenced input: blood. The clonotype was recovered from a woman aged 55-69 years in good health. The chain joins TRBV9 to TRBJ2-7; D possibly corresponds to TRBD2 (7 bases). CDR3 protein: CASSVEGGGTYEQYF. In DNA form, the CDR3 reads TGTGCCAGCAGCGTAGAGGGAGGGGGGACCTACGAGCAGTACTTC.